The 6 T cell receptor beta chains below all came from one sample that was sequenced in a study of blood T cell repertoires in COVID-19. Profiling relied on immunoSEQ multiplex PCR, and the TCRdb table lists in-frame clones only, not all of them. The table lists about 200,000 clones, approximately 80% of them singletons, with roughly 7.8% in the top ten. Input material: peripheral blood. These receptors were collected from a woman aged 80 or over with COVID-19, enrolled during active disease.

The rearrangement joins TRBV25-1 to TRBJ1-3; the D is unclear. The CDR3 is made up of 12 amino acids. Germline V CDR1 and CDR2: MGHDK, SYGVNS. Between the trimmed V and J ends, which lost 8 bases and 0 bases, there was a span of 5 bases. The CDR3: CASLSSGNTIYF. As DNA, the CDR3 is TGTGCCAGCCTCAGCTCTGGAAACACCATATATTTT.

The chain joins TRBV6-6 to TRBJ2-7; TRBD2 agrees at 8 bases. The junction had 11 bases not matched to a gene; V was cut back by 8 bases and J by 5 bases. CDR1 is MNHNY and CDR2 is SVGAGI in the germline V gene (reference sequence). The CDR3 has 14 amino acids. The CDR3 bases are TGTGCCAGCCGAGAGGGACGGGGGGGCAACGAGCAGTACTTC. As protein: CASREGRGGNEQYF.

A word on this clone: The identical CDR3 is also encoded by other nucleotide sequences in the sample. The genes are TRBV25-1 and TRBJ1-3; D is possibly TRBD1 (5 bases). The germline V gene encodes CDR1 MGHDK and CDR2 SYGVNS. This CDR3 is 15 amino acids long. Trimming stripped 7 bases from V and 4 bases from J, with 17 bases between. The CDR3 protein is CASTLTGGKGNTIYF. The DNA for the CDR3 is TGTGCCAGCACCCTGACGGGGGGAAAAGGAAACACCATATATTTT. The full variable domain, in which reference TRBV25-1 and TRBJ1-3 provide the parts outside the CDR3, is EADIYQTPRYLVIGTGKKITLECSQTMGHDKMYWYQQDPGMELHLIHYSYGVNSTEKGDLSSESTVSRIRTEHFPLTLESARPSHTSQYLCASTLTGGKGNTIYFGEGSWLTVV.

J is TRBJ2-1 and V is TRBV6-5, with 9 bases matching TRBD1. The CDR3 sequence is 15 residues long. The V segment lost 6 bases and the J segment 7 bases; nucleotides outside the gene matches: 10. Germline V CDR1 and CDR2: MNHEY, SVGAGI. This chain's CDR3 is CASRWGQGGRNEQFF. The CDR3 nucleotides are TGTGCCAGCAGGTGGGGACAGGGTGGTAGGAATGAGCAGTTCTTC.

J is TRBJ2-1 and V is TRBV4-2; 13 bases match TRBD2. Germline-derived CDR1 and CDR2 are LGHNA and YNFKEQ. The trim removed 0 bases at V and 11 bases at J, leaving 7 bases unmatched. This CDR3 is built from 16 residues. In nucleotides, the CDR3 is TGTGCCAGCAGCCAAGAGGAGACTAGCGGGAGGAGGAAGCAGTTCTTC. Translation: CASSQEETSGRRKQFF.

The rearrangement joins TRBV7-3 to TRBJ2-2, with 11 bases identical to TRBD2. V was clipped by 5 bases and J by 4 bases; unmatched bases: 6. This CDR3 spans 16 amino acids. From germline, CDR1 is SGHTA and CDR2 FQGTGA. CDR3 nucleotide sequence: TGTGCCAGCAGCCAGACTAGCGGGAAGGTCACCGGGGAGCTGTTTTTT. Translating gives CASSQTSGKVTGELFF.